The clone carrying this T cell receptor beta chain was seen repeatedly, ten times or more. These data originate in a study of neurological immune-mediated disorders. Using its own MiXCR run on the 5' RACE reads, TCRdb lists one record per CDR3 protein. This sample yields tens of thousands of distinct CDR3 sequences, of which around 4.5% are seen a single time; 5.7% belongs to the top ten. Indicated time point: longitudinal time-point 3. This sequence was found in a woman aged 60-75 years with multiple sclerosis. Sequences were obtained from PBMCs.

CDR3 in DNA: TGTGCCAGCAGCCGCCGACTAGCGGTCCAAGAGACCCAGTACTTC. It is translated as CASSRRLAVQETQYF. The chain links TRBV3-1 to TRBJ2-5, with 9 positions matching TRBD2. This CDR3 comprises 15 residues. Germline V gene data show CDR1 as LGHDT and CDR2 as YNNKEL (reference sequence). The V segment lost 4 bases and the J segment 1 base; nucleotides outside the gene matches: 4.